This T cell receptor beta chain was identified in a study of vaccination effects on CD4 cells after COVID-19. Culture proceeded for approximately 10 days, and CD4+ T cells were then isolated. It was two doses of either the BNT162b2 or mRNA-1273 vaccine that participants received. Cultures had half their medium replaced with IL-2 medium on days 3 and 7. The table came from immunoSEQ multiplex PCR; TCRdb's copy has only in-frame clones and leaves some out. The sample contains 65,000 to 90,000 clones, about 73% of which appear only once. Concerning this clone itself: Its antigen is unidentified.

V was clipped by 4 bases and J by 1 base; unmatched bases: 3. This CDR3 spans 15 amino acids. Looked up from germline, CDR1 is SGHRS and CDR2 is YFSETQ. This rearrangement joins TRBV5-1 to TRBJ2-3; 10 nucleotides match TRBD1. The source is a human donor who received a COVID-19 vaccine. The sample in question was CD4+ T cells from PBMCs cultured without peptide, obtained after COVID-19 vaccination. The CDR3 nucleotides read TGCGCCAGCAGCCCGGACAGGGGGGGCACAGATACGCAGTATTTT. Protein sequence: CASSPDRGGTDTQYF.